The 22 T cell receptor beta chains in this list originate from one sample, sequenced in a study of blood T cell repertoires in COVID-19. Clones were read by immunoSEQ multiplex PCR, and TCRdb kept only the in-frame ones, dropping some. The data show 150,000 to 200,000 clones, with around 82% seen just once and roughly an eighth held by the top ten. Sequencing input: peripheral blood. These receptors were obtained from a man younger than 35 with active or convalescent COVID-19.

The chain uses TRBV6-1 and TRBJ2-1; D perhaps matches TRBD2 (6 bases). Deletions cut 2 bases from V and 3 bases from J, with 11 bases between. Germline V lookup: CDR1 MNHNS, CDR2 SASEGT. The CDR3 consists of 15 residues. The CDR3 reads CASSEMGGSYNEQFF. DNA for the CDR3: TGTGCCAGCAGTGAAATGGGGGGTAGCTACAATGAGCAGTTCTTC.

About this clone itself: In the same sample, other DNA sequences code for this CDR3. The J gene is TRBJ2-3, the V gene TRBV5-1; D ambiguous. The CDR3 runs 14 residues. V was pared by 0 bases and J by 1 base, with 6 bases between. Germline loops: CDR1 SGHRS, CDR2 YFSETQ. CDR3 in DNA: TGCGCCAGCAGCTTGGATCGGGGCACAGATACGCAGTATTTT. It codes for CASSLDRGTDTQYF.

The rearrangement joins TRBV9 to TRBJ2-1; D is uncertain. Per the germline V gene, CDR1 is SGDLS and CDR2 is YYNGEE. The CDR3 totals 14 residues. The ends were cut back, 4 bases at V and 3 bases at J, with 11 bases in the middle. The CDR3 region is CASSTFPGYNEQFF. CDR3 in DNA: TGTGCCAGCAGCACCTTTCCCGGCTACAATGAGCAGTTCTTC.

In this sample, this clone turned up a few times. V gene TRBV5-1 combines with J gene TRBJ2-7, with TRBD1 identical over 10 bases. Unmatched junction bases numbered 8, after V lost 4 bases and J lost 4 bases. Germline V gene data show CDR1 as SGHRS and CDR2 as YFSETQ. This CDR3 spans 15 amino acids. The CDR3 sequence is CASSKRQGAIYEQYF. The DNA of the CDR3 is TGCGCCAGCAGCAAAAGACAGGGGGCAATTTACGAGCAGTACTTC.

The chain has TRBV12-3 or TRBV12-4 and TRBJ1-3; 8 bases fit TRBD1. V lost 7 bases and J lost 2; bases outside the gene matches: 1. The CDR3 consists of 13 residues. The CDR3 reads CASKQGAGNTIYF. Written as DNA, the CDR3 is TGTGCCAGCAAACAGGGGGCTGGAAACACCATATATTTT.

CDR3 protein: CATTTGQRGYTF. CDR3 DNA sequence: TGTGCCACTACCACGGGACAACGTGGCTACACCTTC. The chain is built from TRBV6-5 and TRBJ1-2; a possible D gene is TRBD1 (6 bases). With 10 bases removed from V and 7 bases from J, the gap between germline ends came to 16 bases. Germline CDR1 reads MNHEY; CDR2 reads SVGAGI. The CDR3 totals 12 residues.

The genes are TRBV4-2 and TRBJ2-5, with D unresolved. V was clipped by 0 bases and J by 7 bases, with 12 bases between them. This CDR3 is 14 amino acids long. The V gene's germline CDR1 is LGHNA and CDR2 YNFKEQ. The CDR3 sequence: CASSQDRGRGTQYF. The CDR3 nucleotides read TGTGCCAGCAGCCAAGATCGTGGGCGTGGGACCCAGTACTTC.

This clone was detected once. This rearrangement joins TRBV11-3 to TRBJ2-1; 9 nucleotides line up with TRBD1. Per germline, CDR1 SGHNT and CDR2 YENEEA. Unmatched junction bases numbered 7, after V lost 5 bases and J lost 8 bases. The CDR3 is 14 residues long. CDR3: CASSKQGAVHEQFF. In nucleotides, the CDR3 is TGTGCCAGCAGCAAACAGGGGGCAGTGCATGAGCAGTTCTTC. The variable domain in full, with the rest retrieved from reference TRBV11-3 and TRBJ2-1, is EAGVVQSPRYKIIEKKQPVAFWCNPISGHNTLYWYLQNLGQGPELLIRYENEEAVDDSQLPKDRFSAERLKGVDSTLKIQPAELGDSAVYLCASSKQGAVHEQFFGPGTRLTVL.

This chain uses TRBV2 with TRBJ2-7; D perhaps matches TRBD2 (7 bases). Per germline, CDR1 SNHLY and CDR2 FYNNEI. The CDR3 extends over 15 amino acids. Trimming took off 6 bases at V and 3 bases at J, with 18 bases between the two ends. CDR3: CASRPGGTINYEQYF. The DNA of the CDR3 is TGTGCCAGCAGACCGGGGGGCACAATAAACTACGAGCAGTACTTC.

This clone showed up just once. The chain uses TRBV7-2 and TRBJ2-1; a possible D gene is TRBD2 (5 bases). The CDR3 runs to 19 residues. V lost 1 base and J 0 bases, leaving 19 bases between the germline ends. Germline lookup yields CDR1 SGHTA and CDR2 FQGNSA. CDR3 residues: CASSLGRRRAGVSYNEQFF. Here the CDR3 DNA reads TGTGCCAGCAGCTTAGGAAGGCGCCGGGCCGGGGTCTCCTACAATGAGCAGTTCTTC.

The rearrangement links TRBV7-2 to TRBJ2-3, with 7 bases identical to TRBD2. V gave up 2 bases and J gave up 2 bases; unmatched junction bases: 7. This CDR3 contains 16 residues. Germline CDR1 is SGHTA and CDR2 is FQGNSA. Here the CDR3 reads CASSLNYGGSTDTQYF. Here the CDR3 DNA reads TGTGCCAGCAGCTTAAACTACGGGGGGTCCACAGATACGCAGTATTTT.

The rearrangement links TRBV11-2 to TRBJ2-3, with 11 bases identical to TRBD2. The V and J ends lost 3 bases and 2 bases, in that order; junction bases with no gene match: 4. The CDR3 runs 16 residues. Germline loops: CDR1 SGHAT, CDR2 FQNNGV. CDR3 amino acids: CASSFLAGGPTDTQYF. In DNA form, the CDR3 reads TGTGCCAGCAGCTTCCTAGCGGGGGGCCCCACAGATACGCAGTATTTT. Drawing the rest from reference TRBV11-2 and TRBJ2-3, the complete variable domain is EAGVAQSPRYKIIEKRQSVAFWCNPISGHATLYWYQQILGQGPKLLIQFQNNGVVDDSQLPKDRFSAERLKGVDSTLKIQPAKLEDSAVYLCASSFLAGGPTDTQYFGPGTRLTVL.

This chain links TRBV6-4 with TRBJ2-3; 9 nucleotides line up with TRBD2. The germline V gene encodes CDR1 MRHNA and CDR2 SNTAGT. Germline trimming cut 5 bases from V and 4 bases from J; bases unmatched to any gene: 7. CDR3 length: 15 residues. The CDR3 DNA reads as TGTGCCAGCAGTCTCACGACTAGCGGTGCAGATACGCAGTATTTT. Amino acid sequence: CASSLTTSGADTQYF.

The chain employs TRBV5-1 and TRBJ1-2, with D maybe TRBD1 (6 bases). Germline CDR1 is SGHRS and CDR2 is YFSETQ. CDR3 length equals 16 residues. The germline V and J ends were trimmed by 3 bases and 6 bases, with 21 bases remaining between them. CDR3 in DNA: TGCGCCAGCAGCTGGGGACACCCCGGGCCATCCGATGGCTACACCTTC. Protein: CASSWGHPGPSDGYTF.

The chain employs TRBV13 and TRBJ1-4; D is possibly TRBD1 (5 bases). In germline, CDR1 is PRHDT, CDR2 FYEKMQ (reference sequence). This CDR3 contains 15 residues. Trimming cost V 5 bases and J 5 bases, with 15 bases left between them. CDR3 sequence (DNA): TGTGCCAGCAGCCCGCGGCGGGGCGGGAATGAAAAACTGTTTTTT. It specifies CASSPRRGGNEKLFF. Drawing the rest from reference TRBV13 and TRBJ1-4, the complete variable domain is AAGVIQSPRHLIKEKRETATLKCYPIPRHDTVYWYQQGPGQDPQFLISFYEKMQSDKGSIPDRFSAQQFSDYHSELNMSSLELGDSALYFCASSPRRGGNEKLFFGSGTQLSVL.

V and J are TRBV29-1 and TRBJ2-7, with D possibly TRBD1 on 6 matching bases. The CDR3 is made up of 13 amino acids. The germline CDR1 and CDR2 sequences are SQVTM and ANQGSEA. Trimming removed 6 bases at V and 3 bases at J, with 15 bases between. Written as DNA, the CDR3 is TGCAGCGTAAAACAGGGCTGGGACTACGAGCAGTACTTC. Translated, it gives CSVKQGWDYEQYF.

The chain carries TRBV3-1 (or the pseudogene TRBV3-2) and TRBJ2-3; 11 positions agree with TRBD2. The CDR3 runs 15 residues. The germline V gene has CDR1 LGHDT and CDR2 YNNKEL (reference sequence). The J segment lost 4 bases and the V segment lost 6 bases, leaving 6 bases of the junction unmatched. The CDR3 nucleotides are TGTGCCAGCAGACTGCTAGCGGGGGGCGCAGATACGCAGTATTTT. Protein: CASRLLAGGADTQYF.

This clone appeared once. This chain links TRBV18 with TRBJ2-7; 8 bases agree with TRBD2. The V and J ends lost 1 base and 5 bases, in that order; junction bases with no gene match: 1. CDR3 length: 13 amino acids. Germline V CDR1 and CDR2: KGHSH, LQKENI. CDR3 sequence reads: CASSPQTSDEQYF. CDR3 DNA: TGTGCCAGCTCACCACAGACTAGCGACGAGCAGTACTTC.

The V call is TRBV7-9, the J call TRBJ1-4; 11 bases map to TRBD1. V trimming: 2 bases; J trimming: 8 bases; junction bases outside the gene matches: 4. The CDR3 loop spans 15 amino acids. Germline CDR1 and CDR2: SEHNR and FQNEAQ (reference sequence). CDR3 residues: CASSLTGTGGEKLFF. The CDR3 region has the DNA TGTGCCAGCAGCTTAACCGGGACAGGGGGGGAAAAACTGTTTTTT. The variable domain in full, with the rest retrieved from reference TRBV7-9 and TRBJ1-4, is DTGVSQNPRHKITKRGQNVTFRCDPISEHNRLYWYRQTLGQGPEFLTYFQNEAQLEKSRLLSDRFSAERPKGSFSTLEIQRTEQGDSAMYLCASSLTGTGGEKLFFGSGTQLSVL.

As regards this clone: This sample includes further DNA sequences coding for the same CDR3. V and J are TRBV5-1 and TRBJ2-7; 12 bases line up with TRBD1. V dropped 5 bases and J dropped 7; count of bases not matched to a gene: 7. CDR3 size: 14 residues. Germline V CDR1 and CDR2: SGHRS, YFSETQ. The chain's CDR3 is CASSPGQGAREQYF. CDR3 sequence (DNA): TGCGCCAGCAGTCCGGGACAGGGGGCGAGAGAGCAGTACTTC.

The V and J genes are TRBV12-5 and TRBJ2-7, with a possible D match to TRBD1 (5 bases). The CDR3 covers 12 residues. CDR1 LGHNT and CDR2 FRNRAP come from the germline V gene. V was cut by 3 bases and J by 4 bases, with 7 bases left in between. CDR3 bases: TGTGCTAGTGGTTTCAGACAGTACGAGCAGTACTTC. Translating gives CASGFRQYEQYF.

The J gene is TRBJ2-1, the V gene TRBV20-1; 10 bases map to TRBD1. The CDR3 runs 13 residues. After removal of 3 bases from V and 14 bases from J, the junction contained 10 bases not matched to a gene. The germline V gene has CDR1 DFQATT and CDR2 SNEGSKA (reference sequence). For the CDR3, the DNA is TGCAGTGCTAGTCGGGACAGGGGCTCGGGAGAGTTCTTC. It codes for CSASRDRGSGEFF.